Given below is one T cell receptor beta chain in context. The source of the sample is a study of radiation and T cells in renal cell carcinoma. Time point meaning: blood 2 weeks post-SBRT. Treatment: 15 Gy SBRT to primary tumor, nephrectomy 4 weeks later. Here immunoSEQ multiplex PCR was the method, and the copy in TCRdb shows in-frame clones only, minus some. The table includes fewer than 55,000 clones, more than 80% detected once. Germline CDR1 is ENHRY and CDR2 is SYGVKD. The CDR3 sequence is 12 residues long. V was pared by 4 bases and J by 2 bases, with 5 bases between. The receptor's source is a woman aged 70-85 years with renal cell carcinoma. The sequencing used blood, collected from a patient whose treatment included radiotherapy and nephrectomy. This chain connects TRBV10-3 to TRBJ1-2, with D perhaps TRBD1 (5 bases). CDR3 residues: CAISGDNYGYTF. The CDR3 DNA follows: TGTGCCATCAGTGGGGACAACTATGGCTACACCTTC.